The 19 T cell receptor beta chains listed next were all sequenced from one sample in a study of cytomegalovirus exposure and HLA in healthy donors (dated by TCRdb to 2016 to 2017). The library was produced with the immunoSEQ multiplex PCR assay. In its TCRdb copy, this immuneACCESS table keeps in-frame sequences only and misses some clones. Where compared with another copy, unresolved V genes explain less than half of these, and the others have no known cause. Counted in this sample were roughly 180,000 clones; more than 75% of them appeared once. The top ten hold 6.5% to 7.5% of the sample. Sequencing was performed on PBMCs. The receptors were gathered from a man aged 25 to 40 in good health and CMV-seropositive.

The J gene is TRBJ1-1, the V gene TRBV18; no clear D. CDR1 is KGHSH, CDR2 LQKENI, per germline. Deletions cut 3 bases from V and 1 base from J, with 9 bases between. The CDR3 runs 14 residues. The CDR3: CASSPGWKNTEAFF. The CDR3 DNA is TGTGCCAGCTCACCGGGGTGGAAGAACACTGAAGCTTTCTTT.

V gene TRBV27 combines with J gene TRBJ2-3, with D tentatively TRBD2 (5 bases). The CDR3 is 15 amino acids. Trimming removed 6 bases from V and 0 bases from J, with 13 bases in between. CDR1 MNHEY and CDR2 SMNVEV come from the germline V gene (reference sequence). The CDR3 loop is CASRVTRLSTDTQYF. The CDR3 DNA is TGTGCCAGCAGGGTGACCAGACTAAGCACAGATACGCAGTATTTT.

This clone was counted a single time. V usage is TRBV27 and J usage is TRBJ1-5, with D uncertain. Germline V gene data show CDR1 as MNHEY and CDR2 as SMNVEV (reference sequence). The V gene lost 2 bases and the J gene lost 0 bases, with 8 bases spanning the gap. This CDR3 has 15 residues. DNA for the CDR3: TGTGCCAGCAGTTTAGCGGGGATTAGCAATCAGCCCCAGCATTTT. It codes for CASSLAGISNQPQHF.

This clone was seen a single time. The chain has TRBV5-1 and TRBJ1-1; 7 positions match TRBD1. Germline trimming cut 0 bases from V and 5 bases from J; bases unmatched to any gene: 4. Germline V gene data show CDR1 as SGHRS and CDR2 as YFSETQ. The CDR3 spans 14 residues. The DNA for the CDR3 is TGCGCCAGCAGCTTGGCCGAGACAGGGACTGAAGCTTTCTTT. Protein product: CASSLAETGTEAFF.

J is TRBJ1-4 and V is TRBV5-5; a weak D match, TRBD1 (6 bases). V lost 4 bases and J 13 bases, leaving 23 bases between the germline ends. The CDR3 runs to 15 residues. Germline assignment: CDR1 SGHKS and CDR2 YYEKEE (reference sequence). The CDR3 region is CASSTTPDQGLGLFF. In nucleotides, the CDR3 is TGTGCCAGCAGCACTACACCCGACCAGGGGTTGGGACTGTTTTTT.

V usage is TRBV6-5 and J usage is TRBJ1-2; 8 bases map to TRBD1. The germline gives CDR1 MNHEY, CDR2 SVGAGI. Trimming took 5 bases from V and 9 from J; bases not matched to a gene: 5. The CDR3 has 12 residues. CDR3 nucleotide sequence: TGTGCCAGCAGTCGGACAGGGAGTAGCTACACCTTC. Translation gives CASSRTGSSYTF.

The rearrangement uses TRBV4-3 and TRBJ2-3, with 10 bases identical to TRBD2. CDR1 LGHNA and CDR2 YSLEER come from the germline V gene. The ends lost 0 bases at V and 2 bases at J; junction bases unmatched: 5. The CDR3 is 17 amino acids. In DNA form, the CDR3 reads TGCGCCAGCAGCCAAGATGGTAGCGGGGGGCCCACAGATACGCAGTATTTT. This gives the protein CASSQDGSGGPTDTQYF.

The chain uses TRBV29-1 and TRBJ1-2, with 7 bases lining up with TRBD1. The CDR3 consists of 13 residues. J lost 1 base, V lost 7 bases, and 6 bases had no gene match. CDR1 is SQVTM, CDR2 ANQGSEA, per germline. The CDR3 protein is CSDDRARNYGYTF. The CDR3 nucleotides are TGCAGCGATGACAGGGCTCGTAACTATGGCTACACCTTC.

The chain joins TRBV5-6 to TRBJ2-3; a possible D gene is TRBD1 (5 bases). CDR3 length equals 16 residues. The V end was cut by 0 bases, the J end by 0 bases, with 11 bases between. Germline CDR1 is SGHDT and CDR2 is YYEEEE. DNA for the CDR3: TGTGCCAGCAGCTTGGGGGGCAGAACTAGCACAGATACGCAGTATTTT. Translating it yields CASSLGGRTSTDTQYF.

The chain has TRBV28 and TRBJ2-7, with D uncertain. Trimming shortened V by 1 base and J by 7 bases, and 8 bases separated the two germline ends. The CDR3 runs to 12 residues. In germline, CDR1 is MDHEN, CDR2 SYDVKM. CDR3 in DNA: TGTGCCAGCAGTTTATTCGCGGTGGAGCAGTACTTC. Translated, it gives CASSLFAVEQYF. The full variable domain, rest sourced from reference TRBV28 and TRBJ2-7, is DVKVTQSSRYLVKRTGEKVFLECVQDMDHENMFWYRQDPGLGLRLIYFSYDVKMKEKGDIPEGYSVSREKKERFSLILESASTNQTSMYLCASSLFAVEQYFGPGTRLTVT.

This clone appeared a few times. V is TRBV11-3 and J is TRBJ2-1; D gene uncertain. The CDR3 is 13 residues long. The V gene lost 5 bases and the J gene lost 10 bases, with 15 bases spanning the gap. Germline loops: CDR1 SGHNT, CDR2 YENEEA. CDR3 sequence (DNA): TGTGCCAGCAGCCCTAAGGTCCTAGGAGAGCAGTTCTTC. Amino acid sequence: CASSPKVLGEQFF.

This clone has a handful of counts. This sample includes further DNA sequences coding for the same CDR3. The chain recombines TRBV6-5 with TRBJ1-1, with unresolved D. Trimming pared 2 bases from V and 0 bases from J, leaving 4 bases between. Germline CDR1 reads MNHEY; CDR2 reads SVGAGI. The CDR3 covers 13 residues. DNA for the CDR3: TGTGCCAGCAGTTACAGCATGAACACTGAAGCTTTCTTT. This codes for CASSYSMNTEAFF.

The chain uses TRBV5-6 and TRBJ1-2, with D perhaps TRBD1 (5 bases). Germline values: CDR1 SGHDT, CDR2 YYEEEE. V was shortened by 0 bases and J by 3 bases, with 18 bases between the two germline ends. The CDR3 is 17 amino acids. In DNA, the CDR3 is TGTGCCAGCAGCTTGGCTTATGGAGGGGTTCGGGACTATGGCTACACCTTC. Encoded protein: CASSLAYGGVRDYGYTF.

The sample holds one count of this clone. The rearrangement links TRBV6-1 to TRBJ2-7; D ambiguous. Per germline, CDR1 MNHNS and CDR2 SASEGT. This CDR3 is built from 13 residues. The V end was cut by 8 bases, the J end by 3 bases, with 14 bases between. The CDR3 sequence is CASWTAWDYEQYF. Here the CDR3 DNA reads TGTGCCAGCTGGACGGCGTGGGACTACGAGCAGTACTTC.

The J gene is TRBJ2-7, the V gene TRBV28; TRBD2 is a possible D gene (7 bases). Germline lookup yields CDR1 MDHEN and CDR2 SYDVKM. This CDR3 comprises 13 residues. With 6 bases removed from V and 3 bases from J, the gap between germline ends came to 12 bases. This CDR3 is CASRGGLYYEQYF. The CDR3 DNA reads TGTGCCAGCAGGGGGGGGCTCTACTACGAGCAGTACTTC.

Points on this clone: The same CDR3 also results from other DNA sequences found in this sample. This chain joins TRBV30 and TRBJ2-7; D is undetermined. The germline V gene has CDR1 GTSNPN and CDR2 SVGIG (reference sequence). This CDR3 is built from 11 residues. V lost 0 bases, J lost 1 base, and 1 base lay in between. The chain's CDR3 is CAWSVSYEQYF. CDR3 nucleotides: TGTGCCTGGAGTGTATCCTACGAGCAGTACTTC.

V is TRBV10-2 and J is TRBJ2-7, with D possibly called TRBD1 or TRBD2 (5 bases each). CDR3 size: 15 residues. Germline V gives CDR1 WSHSY, CDR2 SAAADI. The V end was cut by 5 bases, the J end by 0 bases, with 14 bases between. CDR3 nucleotides: TGCGCCAGCAGTTCCCTAGCTGACAGCTCCTACGAGCAGTACTTC. Translating it yields CASSSLADSSYEQYF.

The genes are TRBV6-1 and TRBJ2-7; D ambiguous. This CDR3 has 16 residues. Trimming removed 2 bases from V and 3 bases from J, with 17 bases in between. Germline V gene data show CDR1 as MNHNS and CDR2 as SASEGT. CDR3 sequence reads: CASSEPLRRIDYEQYF. CDR3 DNA sequence: TGTGCCAGCAGTGAACCCTTACGCAGGATTGACTACGAGCAGTACTTC.

The rearrangement joins TRBV27 to TRBJ1-6; weak D call: TRBD1 (5 bases). The CDR3 contains 12 residues. The V gene's germline CDR1 is MNHEY and CDR2 SMNVEV (reference sequence). Deletions cut 6 bases from V and 12 bases from J, with 12 bases between. The DNA for the CDR3 is TGTGCCAGCAGAAGACCGGGGGAACCCCTCCACTTT. Translated, it gives CASRRPGEPLHF.